These 20 T cell receptor beta chains were all obtained from the same sample, sequenced in a study of tumor-infiltrating lymphocytes in localized non-small cell lung cancer. Clones were read by immunoSEQ multiplex PCR, and TCRdb kept only the in-frame ones, dropping some. The data hold over 7,500 clones, with 55% to 75% observed a single time. The sequenced material came from lung tumor tissue. Receptors originate from a human donor with non-small cell lung cancer.

The rearrangement links TRBV7-8 to TRBJ2-2, with D perhaps TRBD1 (5 bases). CDR1 is SGHVS and CDR2 is FQNEAQ in the germline V gene. The CDR3 has 16 amino acids. V was cut by 5 bases and J by 0 bases, with 13 bases left in between. DNA of the CDR3: TGTGCCAGCAGCCCTCAAGGGGCAGCGAACACCGGGGAGCTGTTTTTT. Its protein is CASSPQGAANTGELFF.

The J gene is TRBJ2-7, the V gene TRBV7-3, with 9 bases aligning to TRBD2. J gave up 4 bases and V 5 bases, and 15 bases lay outside the gene matches. The CDR3 is made up of 17 amino acids. Germline lookup yields CDR1 SGHTA and CDR2 FQGTGA. CDR3 DNA sequence: TGTGCCAGCAGCCCGTGGGGTAGCGGGAGACTGGTTTACGAGCAGTACTTC. It encodes CASSPWGSGRLVYEQYF.

This clone was seen only a few times. This sequence joins TRBV28 and TRBJ2-5; D is unresolved. The germline CDR1 and CDR2 sequences are MDHEN and SYDVKM. The V end lost 7 bases, the J end lost 4 bases, and 25 bases lay between the germline ends. The CDR3 loop spans 17 amino acids. The CDR3 reads CASTKVTHYEWGETQYF. CDR3 nucleotide sequence: TGTGCCAGCACCAAAGTTACGCACTACGAATGGGGAGAGACCCAGTACTTC.

J is TRBJ2-2 and V is TRBV18; perhaps TRBD1 as D (6 bases). Germline V gives CDR1 KGHSH, CDR2 LQKENI. The V gene lost 3 bases and the J gene lost 4 bases, with 15 bases spanning the gap. The CDR3 is 16 amino acids. The CDR3 sequence: CASSPTDRRFTGELFF. The CDR3 DNA reads TGTGCCAGCTCACCTACCGACAGGAGATTCACCGGGGAGCTGTTTTTT.

The chain is built from TRBV19 and TRBJ1-5; TRBD1 might be the D (6 bases). The germline V gene encodes CDR1 LNHDA and CDR2 SQIVND (reference sequence). This CDR3 contains 13 residues. Trimming stripped 3 bases from V and 11 bases from J, with 14 bases between. The CDR3 DNA sequence: TGTGCCAGTAGTATCCAAATCACAGGGACCCAGCATTTT. Translating gives CASSIQITGTQHF.

This chain connects TRBV28 to TRBJ1-2; D unresolved. V was pared by 6 bases and J by 2 bases, with 10 bases between. Germline values: CDR1 MDHEN, CDR2 SYDVKM. This CDR3 region has 13 residues. The CDR3 here is CASSYTANYGYTF. As DNA, the CDR3 is TGTGCCAGCAGCTATACTGCGAACTATGGCTACACCTTC.

V gene TRBV29-1 combines with J gene TRBJ2-6; D may be TRBD1 (5 bases). CDR1 and CDR2 from the germline V gene are SQVTM and ANQGSEA. Deletions cut 4 bases from V and 3 bases from J, with 10 bases between. The CDR3 sequence is 14 residues long. In nucleotides, the CDR3 is TGCAGCGTTGTTCAGGGATTTGGGGCCAACGTCCTGACTTTC. This translates into CSVVQGFGANVLTF. Full variable domain (rest looked up from reference TRBV29-1 and TRBJ2-6): SAVISQKPSRDICQRGTSLTIQCQVDSQVTMMFWYRQQPGQSLTLIATANQGSEATYESGFVIDKFPISRPNLTFSTLTVSNMSPEDSSIYLCSVVQGFGANVLTFGAGSRLTVL.

CDR3: CASSLLGEETQYF. The DNA of the CDR3 is TGTGCCAGCAGCTTGTTGGGCGAGGAGACCCAGTACTTC. This chain joins TRBV11-3 and TRBJ2-5; D ambiguous. The germline CDR1 and CDR2 sequences are SGHNT and YENEEA. There are 13 residues in the CDR3. V shed 3 bases and J shed 5 bases, with 10 bases lying between them. The full variable domain, rest sourced from reference TRBV11-3 and TRBJ2-5, is EAGVVQSPRYKIIEKKQPVAFWCNPISGHNTLYWYLQNLGQGPELLIRYENEEAVDDSQLPKDRFSAERLKGVDSTLKIQPAELGDSAVYLCASSLLGEETQYFGPGTRLLVL.

This clone has just a few counts. The rearrangement links TRBV6-5 to TRBJ1-1; TRBD1 agrees at 7 bases. Trimming took 4 bases from V and 4 from J; bases not matched to a gene: 3. CDR1 and CDR2 from the germline V gene are MNHEY and SVGAGI. This CDR3 has 13 amino acids. CDR3 coding DNA: TGTGCCAGCAGTTTTTACAGGGGCACTGAAGCTTTCTTT. It is translated as CASSFYRGTEAFF.

V usage is TRBV28 and J usage is TRBJ2-3; 10 nucleotides line up with TRBD2. The CDR3 loop spans 16 amino acids. Germline V gene sequence: CDR1 MDHEN, CDR2 SYDVKM. J lost 3 bases, V lost 5 bases, and 8 bases had no gene match. The CDR3 coding sequence is TGTGCCAGCAGTGGTCCTAGCGGGAGAATGACAGATACGCAGTATTTT. Protein: CASSGPSGRMTDTQYF.

This chain uses TRBV7-9 with TRBJ2-7, with 7 bases aligning to TRBD1. J lost 6 bases, V lost 3 bases, and 5 bases had no gene match. Germline CDR1 SEHNR, CDR2 FQNEAQ (reference sequence). The CDR3 totals 13 residues. The CDR3 nucleotides read TGTGCCAGCAGCTTCGAGAACAGGGGCGAGCAGTACTTC. Protein sequence: CASSFENRGEQYF.

V and J are TRBV11-2 and TRBJ2-3; D unresolved. V lost 3 bases and J lost 7, with 5 bases in between. The V gene's germline CDR1 is SGHAT and CDR2 FQNNGV. CDR3 size: 11 residues. CDR3 loop: CASSFEYTQYF. The CDR3 DNA is TGTGCCAGCAGCTTCGAGTATACGCAGTATTTT.

This clone was observed a single time. V usage is TRBV19 and J usage is TRBJ1-2; D might be TRBD1 (5 bases). Per germline, CDR1 LNHDA and CDR2 SQIVND (reference sequence). V lost 5 bases, J lost 1 base, and 11 bases lay in between. CDR3 length equals 14 residues. CDR3 DNA: TGTGCCAGTAGTCCAGCGGGGGGTAACTATGGCTACACCTTC. It encodes CASSPAGGNYGYTF.

This chain uses TRBV5-4 with TRBJ2-1; 8 bases line up with TRBD2. The germline CDR1 and CDR2 sequences are SGHNT and YYREEE (reference sequence). Unmatched junction bases numbered 11, after V lost 4 bases and J lost 5 bases. CDR3 length: 16 amino acids. The CDR3, as DNA: TGTGCCAGCAGCCCTGTTGCGGGAGGTCCTCACAATGAGCAGTTCTTC. This sequence encodes CASSPVAGGPHNEQFF.

The rearrangement uses TRBV5-1 and TRBJ1-1, with TRBD1 matching over 8 bases. There are 15 residues in the CDR3. Germline CDR1 and CDR2: SGHRS and YFSETQ. The trim removed 8 bases at V and 3 bases at J, leaving 12 bases unmatched. CDR3 sequence reads: CASRPRTGFDTEAFF. For the CDR3, the DNA is TGCGCCAGTCGACCCAGGACAGGGTTCGACACTGAAGCTTTCTTT. Using reference TRBV5-1 and TRBJ1-1 for the parts outside the CDR3, the full variable domain is KAGVTQTPRYLIKTRGQQVTLSCSPISGHRSVSWYQQTPGQGLQFLFEYFSETQRNKGNFPGRFSGRQFSNSRSEMNVSTLELGDSALYLCASRPRTGFDTEAFFGQGTRLTVV.

This chain joins TRBV5-1 and TRBJ2-7; weak D call: TRBD1 (5 bases). V lost 2 bases and J lost 5, with 11 bases in between. This CDR3 has 13 amino acids. Germline assignment: CDR1 SGHRS and CDR2 YFSETQ. The CDR3 coding sequence is TGCGCCAGCAGCTTTCAGGGTTTTAACGAGCAGTACTTC. It codes for CASSFQGFNEQYF.

Remarks on this clone: A junction boundary mismatches the germline segment, possibly from a read error. In DNA, the CDR3 is TGTGCTAGCAGCCCAGGGGTGGGGGAGACCCAGTACTTC. This encodes CASSPGVGETQYF. The J gene is TRBJ2-5, the V gene TRBV7-7, with a tentative D call TRBD1 (6 bases). The CDR3 runs 13 residues. Germline V gene lookup returns CDR1 SSHAT and CDR2 FNYEAQ (reference sequence).

The chain links TRBV5-6 to TRBJ2-2; tentatively, D is TRBD2 (6 bases). CDR1 SGHDT and CDR2 YYEEEE come from the germline V gene. V lost 1 base, J lost 1 base, and 17 bases lay in between. The CDR3 consists of 18 residues. The chain's CDR3 is CASSLRRVDPRNTGELFF. In DNA form, the CDR3 reads TGTGCCAGCAGCTTGCGGAGGGTTGACCCTAGGAACACCGGGGAGCTGTTTTTT.

The gene calls are TRBV11-2 and TRBJ2-7; 9 bases are a match to TRBD1. Germline assignment: CDR1 SGHAT and CDR2 FQNNGV. V lost 5 bases, J lost 1 base, and 9 bases stayed unmatched. This CDR3 contains 16 residues. The CDR3 sequence: CASSVGQGISSYEQYF. The CDR3 DNA follows: TGTGCCAGCAGCGTCGGACAGGGGATCTCGTCCTACGAGCAGTACTTC.

By share, this clone ranks as medium-sized (0.01 to 0.1%). The chain links TRBV13 to TRBJ2-2; 8 nucleotides align to TRBD1. Trimming cost V 5 bases and J 1 base; bases outside gene matches: 6. The germline gives CDR1 PRHDT, CDR2 FYEKMQ (reference sequence). The CDR3 totals 16 residues. CDR3 sequence (DNA): TGTGCCAGCAGCGAGAGGGACAGGCGGAACACCGGGGAGCTGTTTTTT. The encoded protein is CASSERDRRNTGELFF.